Listed here are 22 T cell receptor beta chains from one sample, sequenced in a study of shared clonotypes between healthy human individuals. Clones were sequenced by immunoSEQ multiplex PCR, and TCRdb holds only the in-frame ones, with some missing. The sample lists roughly 2,500,000 clones, more than 85% occurring once. Sequencing was carried out using naive CD4+ T cells from PBMCs. Subset noted: CD45RA+ positively selected. These receptors all stem from a man aged 18 to 30 in good health. Some clones in this sample may be carry-over from other donors' samples.

J is TRBJ1-4 and V is TRBV11-1, with D maybe TRBD1 (6 bases). From germline, CDR1 is SGHAT and CDR2 FQDESV (reference sequence). V was clipped by 4 bases and J by 4 bases, with 13 bases between them. This CDR3 contains 15 residues. CDR3 bases: TGTGCCAGCAGCTCACAGGGCGGCGGTAATGAAAAACTGTTTTTT. It translates to CASSSQGGGNEKLFF.

V usage is TRBV6-6 and J usage is TRBJ1-2; the D gene is possibly TRBD1 (5 bases). CDR3 length equals 16 residues. Germline CDR1 MNHNY, CDR2 SVGAGI (reference sequence). The V end lost 7 bases, the J end lost 2 bases, and 20 bases lay between the germline ends. CDR3 sequence: CASTDPGRGANYGYTF. DNA of the CDR3: TGTGCCAGCACAGACCCAGGGCGTGGCGCGAACTATGGCTACACCTTC.

CDR3 nucleotides: TGTGCCAGCAGTACCCTCTACAGGGGGAGCACAGATACGCAGTATTTT. The encoded protein is CASSTLYRGSTDTQYF. The chain joins TRBV28 to TRBJ2-3; TRBD1 matches 8 bases. In germline, CDR1 is MDHEN, CDR2 SYDVKM. The CDR3 runs 16 residues. The junction had 7 bases not matched to a gene; V was cut back by 5 bases and J by 0 bases. The entire variable domain, with the rest obtained from reference TRBV28 and TRBJ2-3, is as follows: DVKVTQSSRYLVKRTGEKVFLECVQDMDHENMFWYRQDPGLGLRLIYFSYDVKMKEKGDIPEGYSVSREKKERFSLILESASTNQTSMYLCASSTLYRGSTDTQYFGPGTRLTVL.

This clone was observed many times. Additional DNA sequences in this sample encode the identical CDR3. The rearrangement uses TRBV18 and TRBJ2-5; either TRBD1 or TRBD2 may fit D (6 bases each). This CDR3 is 13 amino acids long. CDR1 and CDR2 from the germline V gene are KGHSH and LQKENI. V was pared by 3 bases and J by 5 bases, with 10 bases between. CDR3 sequence reads: CASSPGGAETQYF. The CDR3 bases are TGTGCCAGCTCACCCGGGGGCGCGGAGACCCAGTACTTC.

The CDR3 DNA sequence: TGTGCCAGTAAGGATACCGGGGCCGGGGCCAACGTCCTGACTTTC. Amino acids: CASKDTGAGANVLTF. The chain has TRBV19 and TRBJ2-6, with D possibly called TRBD1 or TRBD2 (5 bases each). Germline V lookup: CDR1 LNHDA, CDR2 SQIVND (reference sequence). The CDR3 has 15 residues. V lost 7 bases and J 4 bases, leaving 14 bases between the germline ends.

V is TRBV29-1 and J is TRBJ2-1; 15 positions agree with TRBD2. The CDR3 runs to 16 residues. Germline CDR1 and CDR2: SQVTM and ANQGSEA. V shed 1 base and J 7 bases; nucleotides not matched to a gene: 5. CDR3 region: CSVEGTSGRVRNEQFF. In DNA form, the CDR3 reads TGCAGCGTTGAAGGGACTAGCGGGAGGGTGAGGAATGAGCAGTTCTTC.

The V gene is TRBV9, the J gene TRBJ2-1; 10 bases match TRBD2. V trimming: 2 bases; J trimming: 1 base; junction bases outside the gene matches: 12. The CDR3 covers 19 residues. Germline CDR1 is SGDLS and CDR2 is YYNGEE. The CDR3 nucleotides are TGTGCCAGCAGCGTGGGAACTAGCGGGATCGGAACATCCTACAATGAGCAGTTCTTC. Protein: CASSVGTSGIGTSYNEQFF.

For this clone: Other DNA sequences in this sample translate to the same CDR3. The chain recombines TRBV29-1 with TRBJ2-3; D uncertain. Germline V gene lookup returns CDR1 SQVTM and CDR2 ANQGSEA. V dropped 1 base and J dropped 2 bases, with 7 bases sitting between them. This CDR3 has 13 amino acids. CDR3 bases: TGCAGCGTTGAAGGACGGGCCACAGATACGCAGTATTTT. It specifies CSVEGRATDTQYF.

This chain uses TRBV19 with TRBJ1-4; D uncertain. CDR1 and CDR2 (germline): LNHDA, SQIVND (reference sequence). The CDR3 loop spans 13 amino acids. Trimming shortened V by 8 bases and J by 5 bases, and 12 bases separated the two germline ends. The CDR3 sequence: CASWNGFNEKLFF. The CDR3 DNA sequence: TGTGCCAGTTGGAATGGGTTCAATGAAAAACTGTTTTTT.

The chain links TRBV5-6 to TRBJ2-5; D ambiguous. The J call may be incorrect, as the DNA end agrees better with TRBJ2-7. The CDR3 totals 13 residues. In germline, CDR1 is SGHDT, CDR2 YYEEEE. CDR3 loop: CASSPRPVNEQYF. The CDR3 DNA sequence: TGTGCCAGCAGCCCCAGACCGGTCAACGAGCAGTACTTC.

The CDR3: CASSVDRISNQPQHF. The DNA for the CDR3 is TGTGCCAGCAGTGTCGACAGGATTTCAAATCAGCCCCAGCATTTT. V is TRBV2 and J is TRBJ1-5, with a weak D call TRBD1 (6 bases). The CDR3 is 15 amino acids. Germline V gene lookup returns CDR1 SNHLY and CDR2 FYNNEI. Trimming stripped 4 bases from V and 4 bases from J, with 14 bases between. The whole variable domain, filled in from reference TRBV2 and TRBJ1-5, reads EPEVTQTPSHQVTQMGQEVILRCVPISNHLYFYWYRQILGQKVEFLVSFYNNEISEKSEIFDDQFSVERPDGSNFTLKIRSTKLEDSAMYFCASSVDRISNQPQHFGDGTRLSIL.

The chain links TRBV19 to TRBJ2-1, with D perhaps given as TRBD1 or TRBD2 (5 bases each). Germline loops: CDR1 LNHDA, CDR2 SQIVND (reference sequence). The V end lost 7 bases, the J end lost 6 bases, and 13 bases lay between the germline ends. The CDR3 is 13 amino acids. The DNA of the CDR3 is TGTGCCAGTATGGCCCATGGGGGCAATGAGCAGTTCTTC. It encodes CASMAHGGNEQFF.

In regard to this clone: Other DNA sequences in the same sample also yield this CDR3. The chain is built from TRBV6-5 and TRBJ2-5, with a tentative D call TRBD2 (5 bases). CDR3 length: 13 amino acids. Trimming cost V 6 bases and J 1 base, with 9 bases left between them. CDR1 and CDR2 (germline): MNHEY, SVGAGI. The CDR3 coding sequence is TGTGCCAGCAGCCCGGGGATCCAAGAGACCCAGTACTTC. Protein: CASSPGIQETQYF.

V and J are TRBV2 and TRBJ2-7; D is ambiguous. The germline gives CDR1 SNHLY, CDR2 FYNNEI. The CDR3 is 12 residues long. Trimming took 2 bases from V and 6 from J, leaving 8 bases between them. CDR3 DNA: TGTGCCAGCAGTGAATCGGCAGGCGAGCAGTACTTC. Translated: CASSESAGEQYF.

The chain uses TRBV5-5 and TRBJ1-1; no clear D gene. Trimming cost V 0 bases and J 1 base, with 7 bases left between them. Germline assignment: CDR1 SGHKS and CDR2 YYEKEE (reference sequence). CDR3 size: 14 residues. DNA of the CDR3: TGTGCCAGCAGCTTGGACATCCCGAACACTGAAGCTTTCTTT. It specifies CASSLDIPNTEAFF.

The chain recombines TRBV6-5 with TRBJ2-6, with a possible D match to TRBD1 (6 bases). Germline V gives CDR1 MNHEY, CDR2 SVGAGI. Between the trimmed V and J ends, which lost 6 bases and 3 bases, there was a span of 9 bases. This CDR3 is 14 amino acids long. The CDR3 here is CASRRGYGANVLTF. CDR3 DNA sequence: TGTGCCAGCAGGAGGGGGTATGGGGCCAACGTCCTGACTTTC.

The V call is TRBV5-4, the J call TRBJ2-7; D perhaps matches TRBD1 (6 bases). This CDR3 region has 10 residues. Germline V CDR1 and CDR2: SGHNT, YYREEE (reference sequence). The V and J ends lost 5 bases and 9 bases respectively, with 9 bases between them. The CDR3: CASRGAWQYF. The DNA of the CDR3 is TGTGCCAGCAGGGGGGCATGGCAGTACTTC.

V gene TRBV29-1 combines with J gene TRBJ1-3, with D unresolved. V dropped 1 base and J dropped 0 bases, with 16 bases sitting between them. This CDR3 region has 17 residues. CDR1 is SQVTM and CDR2 is ANQGSEA in the germline V gene. CDR3 bases: TGCAGCGTTGAAGGAGTGGAAAGCGAACCCTCTGGAAACACCATATATTTT. This sequence encodes CSVEGVESEPSGNTIYF.

The chain employs TRBV28 and TRBJ2-4; 11 bases agree with TRBD1. The CDR3 has 14 residues. The junction had 1 base not matched to a gene; V was cut back by 2 bases and J by 7 bases. CDR1 and CDR2 from the germline V gene are MDHEN and SYDVKM. The CDR3 coding sequence is TGTGCCAGCAGTTTAGGACAGGGGGCTAACATTCAGTACTTC. Its protein product is CASSLGQGANIQYF. The full variable domain, with the rest looked up from reference TRBV28 and TRBJ2-4, is DVKVTQSSRYLVKRTGEKVFLECVQDMDHENMFWYRQDPGLGLRLIYFSYDVKMKEKGDIPEGYSVSREKKERFSLILESASTNQTSMYLCASSLGQGANIQYFGAGTRLSVL.

This rearrangement joins TRBV5-1 to TRBJ2-6; D gene uncertain. This CDR3 is built from 18 residues. In germline, CDR1 is SGHRS, CDR2 YFSETQ. V was cut by 0 bases and J by 1 base, with 14 bases left in between. The CDR3 coding sequence is TGCGCCAGCAGCTTGGGCGACAAAAGTCGGTCTGGGGCCAACGTCCTGACTTTC. Translating gives CASSLGDKSRSGANVLTF.

The V and J genes are TRBV2 and TRBJ1-1, with a weak D call TRBD1 (5 bases). Per the germline V gene, CDR1 is SNHLY and CDR2 is FYNNEI. Trimming took 7 bases from V and 5 from J, leaving 14 bases between them. This CDR3 is 13 amino acids long. In DNA form, the CDR3 reads TGTGCCAGCAATGCCCGGGGGAGGACTGAAGCTTTCTTT. Translated, it gives CASNARGRTEAFF.

The chain combines TRBV5-1 with TRBJ1-1; D is unresolved. The V and J ends lost 0 bases and 1 base respectively, with 7 bases between them. The CDR3 spans 14 residues. Germline CDR1 reads SGHRS; CDR2 reads YFSETQ. The CDR3 region is CASSLDGSNTEAFF. DNA for the CDR3: TGCGCCAGCAGCTTGGACGGATCGAACACTGAAGCTTTCTTT.